The T cell receptor beta chain described here comes from a study of shared clonotypes between healthy human individuals. Some clones are missing from TCRdb's copy, which holds only in-frame ones; the method was immunoSEQ multiplex PCR. The table has about 610,000 clones, around 96% seen once; the top ten hold less than 0.13%. Points on this clone: Antigen: not known.

V was clipped by 0 bases and J by 4 bases; unmatched bases: 7. Germline V gene data show CDR1 as SQVTM and CDR2 as ANQGSEA. This CDR3 region has 15 residues. Findings and caveats of the study: Estimated clonotype richness was generally higher in naive than memory subsets. Only blood underwent sampling, and tissue repertoires likely differ. Lower generation probabilities were found for non-shared clonotypes than for those shared by all four donors.

CD45RO-negative, CCR7-selected cells formed the naive CD8 fraction, which excluded terminally differentiated effector memory CD45RA+ cells. Each sample came from a Caucasian adult donor living in Nashville, Tennessee. The clonotype was recovered from a woman aged 25 to 39 in good health. Sequencing input: naive CD8+ T cells sorted from blood. The chain is built from TRBV29-1 and TRBJ1-2; 8 bases agree with TRBD1. This chain's CDR3 is CSVEDRQGAAYGYTF. Written as DNA, the CDR3 is TGCAGCGTTGAAGATCGGCAGGGGGCGGCCTATGGCTACACCTTC. Complete variable domain (other parts from reference TRBV29-1 and TRBJ1-2): SAVISQKPSRDICQRGTSLTIQCQVDSQVTMMFWYRQQPGQSLTLIATANQGSEATYESGFVIDKFPISRPNLTFSTLTVSNMSPEDSSIYLCSVEDRQGAAYGYTFGSGTRLTVV.